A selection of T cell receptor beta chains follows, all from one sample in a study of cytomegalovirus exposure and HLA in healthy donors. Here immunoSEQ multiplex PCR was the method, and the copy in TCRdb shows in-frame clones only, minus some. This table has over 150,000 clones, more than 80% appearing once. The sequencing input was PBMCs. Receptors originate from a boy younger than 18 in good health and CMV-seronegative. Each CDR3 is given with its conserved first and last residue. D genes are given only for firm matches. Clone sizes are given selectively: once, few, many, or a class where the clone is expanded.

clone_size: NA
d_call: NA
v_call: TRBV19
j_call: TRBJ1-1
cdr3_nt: TGTGCCAGTAGTATTGGGCAGAAGAACACTGAAGCTTTCTTT
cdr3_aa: CASSIGQKNTEAFF

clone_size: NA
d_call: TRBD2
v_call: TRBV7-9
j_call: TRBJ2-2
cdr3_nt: TGTTCCAGCAGCCGACTAGCGGCGAACACCGGGGAGCTGTTTTTT
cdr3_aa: CSSSRLAANTGELFF

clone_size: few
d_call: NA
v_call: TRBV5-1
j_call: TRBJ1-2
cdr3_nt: TGCGCCAGCAGCGTGACTCCCGGGCGGGGGAACTATGGCTACACCTTC
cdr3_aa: CASSVTPGRGNYGYTF

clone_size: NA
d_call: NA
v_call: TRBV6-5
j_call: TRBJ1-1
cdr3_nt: TGTGCCAGCAGTGTTGAGGGTTACACTGAAGCTTTCTTT
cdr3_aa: CASSVEGYTEAFF

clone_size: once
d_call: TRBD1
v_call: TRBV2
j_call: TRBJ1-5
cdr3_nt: TGTGCCAGCACCGCTTCTAGACAGGGACGCAATCAGCCCCAGCATTTT
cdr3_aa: CASTASRQGRNQPQHF

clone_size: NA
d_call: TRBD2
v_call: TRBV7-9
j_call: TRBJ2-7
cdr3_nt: TGTGCCAGCAGCTTAGTTTGGGCGGGAGGCCCCAACGAGCAGTACTTC
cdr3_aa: CASSLVWAGGPNEQYF

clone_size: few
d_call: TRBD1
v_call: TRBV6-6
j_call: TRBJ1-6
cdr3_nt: TGTGCCAGCAGTTACGTCGGACAGGGTAATTCACCCCTCCACTTT
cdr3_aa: CASSYVGQGNSPLHF

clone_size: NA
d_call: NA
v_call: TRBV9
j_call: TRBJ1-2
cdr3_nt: TGTGCCAGCAGCGTAGTCCCGGGGGGGGAAGATGGCTACACCTTC
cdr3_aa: CASSVVPGGEDGYTF

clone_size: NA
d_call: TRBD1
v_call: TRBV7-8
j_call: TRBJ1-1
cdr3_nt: TGTGCCAGCAGCGCCGGACAGGGGACCACTGAAGCTTTCTTT
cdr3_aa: CASSAGQGTTEAFF

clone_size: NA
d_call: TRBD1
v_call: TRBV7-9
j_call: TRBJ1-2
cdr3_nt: TGTGCCAGCAGCTTAGACGGGACAGGCGCTAACTATGGCTACACCTTC
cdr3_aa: CASSLDGTGANYGYTF

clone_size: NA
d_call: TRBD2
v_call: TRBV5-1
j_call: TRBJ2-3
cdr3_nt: TGCGCCAGCAGCTTCAGCGGGGGGGCTAGCACAGATACGCAGTATTTT
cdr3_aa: CASSFSGGASTDTQYF

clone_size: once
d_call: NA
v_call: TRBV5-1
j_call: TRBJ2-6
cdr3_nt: TGCGCCAGCAGCGGGCAGGGGCGCGGGGCCAACGTCCTGACTTTC
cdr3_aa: CASSGQGRGANVLTF

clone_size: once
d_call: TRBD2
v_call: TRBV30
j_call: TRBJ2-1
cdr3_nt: TGTGCCTGGACCTTGGGACTAGCGGGGGGGCTGGATGAGCAGTTCTTC
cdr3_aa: CAWTLGLAGGLDEQFF

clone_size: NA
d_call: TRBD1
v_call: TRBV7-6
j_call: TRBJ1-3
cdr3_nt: TGTGCCAGCAGCCCCTCCGGGACAGCTGGAAACACCATATATTTT
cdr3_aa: CASSPSGTAGNTIYF

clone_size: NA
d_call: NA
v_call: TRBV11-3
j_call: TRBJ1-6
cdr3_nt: TGTGCCAGCAGCGACTACACCCAGGTCCTCCACTTT
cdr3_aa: CASSDYTQVLHF

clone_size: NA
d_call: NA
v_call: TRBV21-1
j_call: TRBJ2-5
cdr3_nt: TGTGCCAGCAGCAAAAGTAGGTCGGGGGGCCAAGAGACCCAGTACTTC
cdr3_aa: CASSKSRSGGQETQYF

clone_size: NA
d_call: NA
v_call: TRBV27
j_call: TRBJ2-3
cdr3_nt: TGTGCCAGCAGTTGGACTTACCGAGATACGCAGTATTTT
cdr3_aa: CASSWTYRDTQYF

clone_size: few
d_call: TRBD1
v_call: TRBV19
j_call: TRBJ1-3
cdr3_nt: TGTGCCAGTAGTTCCAGGGGGCTTGGTGGAAACACCATATATTTT
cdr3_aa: CASSSRGLGGNTIYF

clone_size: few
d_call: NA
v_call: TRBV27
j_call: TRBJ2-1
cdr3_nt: TGTGCCAGCAGTACAGGCCAGTACAATGAGCAGTTCTTC
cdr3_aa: CASSTGQYNEQFF

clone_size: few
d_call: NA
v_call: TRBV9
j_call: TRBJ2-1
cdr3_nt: TGTGCCAGCAGCCTGTCGGGTAGCGGCCACAATGAGCAGTTCTTC
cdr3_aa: CASSLSGSGHNEQFF

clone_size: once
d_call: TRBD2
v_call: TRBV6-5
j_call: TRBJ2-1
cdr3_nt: TGTGCCAGCAGTTGGACTAGCGGGAGTACATTCAATGAGCAGTTCTTC
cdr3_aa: CASSWTSGSTFNEQFF

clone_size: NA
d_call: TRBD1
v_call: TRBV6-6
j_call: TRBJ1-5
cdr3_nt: TGTGCCAGCAGCCCATTGGACAGGGGGCCCAATCAGCCCCAGCATTTT
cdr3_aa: CASSPLDRGPNQPQHF

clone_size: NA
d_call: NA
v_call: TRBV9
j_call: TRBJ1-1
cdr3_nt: TGTGCCAGCAGCGTAGCTACCCAGGGTGATGCTTTCTTT
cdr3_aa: CASSVATQGDAFF

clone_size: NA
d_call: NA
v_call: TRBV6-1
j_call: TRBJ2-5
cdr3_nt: TGTGCCAGCAGTCCGGGGCAGCGGAGGGAGACCCAGTACTTC
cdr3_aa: CASSPGQRRETQYF

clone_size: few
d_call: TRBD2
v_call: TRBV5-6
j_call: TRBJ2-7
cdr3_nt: TGTGCCAGCAGCGTGGGACTAGCGGGGAGCGAGCAGTACTTC
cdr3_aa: CASSVGLAGSEQYF

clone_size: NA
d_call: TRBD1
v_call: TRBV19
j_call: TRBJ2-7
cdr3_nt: TGTGCCAGTAAAAGAGGGACAGGGGCCTACGAGCAGTACTTC
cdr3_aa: CASKRGTGAYEQYF

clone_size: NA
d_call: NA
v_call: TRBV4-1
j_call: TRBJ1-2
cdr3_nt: TGCGCCAGCAGCCGGGCAGGGGCTAACTATGGCTACACCTTC
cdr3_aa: CASSRAGANYGYTF

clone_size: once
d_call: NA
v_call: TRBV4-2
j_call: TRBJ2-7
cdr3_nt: TGTGCCAGCAGCCAAGCTGAGAGCTACGAGCAGTACTTC
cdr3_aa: CASSQAESYEQYF

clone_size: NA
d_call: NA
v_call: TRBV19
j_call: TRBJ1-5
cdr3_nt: TGTGCCAGTAGTCTCCGAGGTAGGACTGGCAATCAGCCCCAGCATTTT
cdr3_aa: CASSLRGRTGNQPQHF

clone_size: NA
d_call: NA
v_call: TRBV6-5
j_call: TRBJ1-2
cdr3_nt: TGTGCCAGCAGTTACTCGGGCGGGGGAGGAGGCTACACCTTC
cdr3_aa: CASSYSGGGGGYTF

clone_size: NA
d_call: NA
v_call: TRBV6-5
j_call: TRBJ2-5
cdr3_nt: TGTGCCAGCAGTGGGGTAGCCCAGGGAGAGACCCAGTACTTC
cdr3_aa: CASSGVAQGETQYF

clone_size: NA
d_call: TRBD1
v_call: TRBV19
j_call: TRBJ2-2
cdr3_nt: TGTGCCAGTAGTTCTAGGACAGGGCTGAACACCGGGGAGCTGTTTTTT
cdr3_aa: CASSSRTGLNTGELFF

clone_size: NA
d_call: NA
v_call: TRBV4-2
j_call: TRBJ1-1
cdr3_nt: TGTGCCAGCAGCCAAGATAGTATAGAAGCTGAAGCTTTCTTT
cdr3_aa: CASSQDSIEAEAFF

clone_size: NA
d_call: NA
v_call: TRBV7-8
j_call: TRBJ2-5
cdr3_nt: TGTGCCAGCAGCTTAAGAGCGGGCCAACAAGAGACCCAGTACTTC
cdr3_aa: CASSLRAGQQETQYF

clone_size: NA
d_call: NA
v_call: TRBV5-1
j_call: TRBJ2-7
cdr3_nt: TGCGCCAGCAGCTTGGGAGTTCGGTGGGGGCCGGTTGACGAGCAGTACTTC
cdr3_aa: CASSLGVRWGPVDEQYF

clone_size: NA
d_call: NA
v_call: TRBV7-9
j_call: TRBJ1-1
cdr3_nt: TGTGCCAGCAGCTTTGGAGTCACTGAAGCTTTCTTT
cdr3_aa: CASSFGVTEAFF

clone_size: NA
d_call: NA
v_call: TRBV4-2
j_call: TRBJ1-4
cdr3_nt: TGTGCCAGCAGCCGAGCCGCCCCCGTACAGTCTAATGAAAAACTGTTTTTT
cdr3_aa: CASSRAAPVQSNEKLFF

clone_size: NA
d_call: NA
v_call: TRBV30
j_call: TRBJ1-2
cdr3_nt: TGTGCCTGGAGTACCACCACGGCAGGGTTCGGCGGCTACACCTTC
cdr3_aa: CAWSTTTAGFGGYTF

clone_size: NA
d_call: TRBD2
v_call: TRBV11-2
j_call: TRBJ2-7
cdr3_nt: TGTGCCAGCAGCCTCCGACTAGCGGGGAACGCCGAGCAGTACTTC
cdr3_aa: CASSLRLAGNAEQYF

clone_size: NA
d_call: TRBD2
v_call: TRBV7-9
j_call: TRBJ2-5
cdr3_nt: TGTGCCAGCAGCTATAAGCGGGGTGGGGATATGGAGACCCAGTACTTC
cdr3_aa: CASSYKRGGDMETQYF

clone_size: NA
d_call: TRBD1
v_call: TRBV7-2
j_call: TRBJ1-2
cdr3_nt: TGTGCCAGCAGCTTACATGGGACAGTCCTTGGTGGCTACACCTTC
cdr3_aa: CASSLHGTVLGGYTF

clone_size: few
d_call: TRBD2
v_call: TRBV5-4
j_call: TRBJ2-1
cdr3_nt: TGTGCCAGCAACAAAGACACGGGACTAGCGGAATACAATGAGCAGTTCTTC
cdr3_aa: CASNKDTGLAEYNEQFF

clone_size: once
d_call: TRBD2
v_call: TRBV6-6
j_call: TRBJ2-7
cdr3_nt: TGTGCCAGCAGTTGGACTAGCTACGAGCAGTACTTC
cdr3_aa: CASSWTSYEQYF

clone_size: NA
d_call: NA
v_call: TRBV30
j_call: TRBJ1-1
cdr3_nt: TGTGCCTGGAGACGGGACACTAACACTGAAGCTTTCTTT
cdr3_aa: CAWRRDTNTEAFF

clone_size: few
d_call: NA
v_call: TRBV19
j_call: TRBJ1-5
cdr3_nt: TGTGCCAGTCGTGAGGGCGGATATAGCAATCAGCCCCAGCATTTT
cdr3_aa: CASREGGYSNQPQHF

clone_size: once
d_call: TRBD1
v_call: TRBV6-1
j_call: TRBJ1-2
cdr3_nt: TGTGCCAGCAGTCAGATCGACAGGGGCTGGGGCTACACCTTC
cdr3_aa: CASSQIDRGWGYTF

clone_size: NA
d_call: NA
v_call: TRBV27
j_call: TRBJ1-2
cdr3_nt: TGTGCCAGCAGTGTATACCCAGGATCGGGCTACACCTTC
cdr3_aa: CASSVYPGSGYTF

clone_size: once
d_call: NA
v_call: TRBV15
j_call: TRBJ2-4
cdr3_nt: TGTGCCACCAGCAGAGAGGGACAAATTTCCAAAAACATTCAGTACTTC
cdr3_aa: CATSREGQISKNIQYF

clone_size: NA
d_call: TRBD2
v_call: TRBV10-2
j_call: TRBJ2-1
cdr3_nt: TGCGCCAGCAGGAGAGGACTAGCGGGGAATGAGCAGTTCTTC
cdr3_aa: CASRRGLAGNEQFF

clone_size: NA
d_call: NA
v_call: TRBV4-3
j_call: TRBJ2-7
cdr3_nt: TGCGCCAGCAGCCAAAATACCCCGGACGAGCAGTACTTC
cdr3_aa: CASSQNTPDEQYF

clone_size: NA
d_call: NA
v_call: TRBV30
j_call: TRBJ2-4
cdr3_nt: TGTGCCTGGAGTGTAAGGAGGGGCCCCGAACAGAACATTCAGTACTTC
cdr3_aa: CAWSVRRGPEQNIQYF

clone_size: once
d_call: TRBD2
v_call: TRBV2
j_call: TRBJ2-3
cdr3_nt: TGTGCCAGCTGGCGGGGGGGCGGGACAGATACGCAGTATTTT
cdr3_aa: CASWRGGGTDTQYF